These 21 T cell receptor beta chains came from one sample sequenced in a study of cytomegalovirus exposure and HLA in healthy donors. Only in-frame clones appear in the TCRdb table, and some are missing; sequencing was by immunoSEQ multiplex PCR. Of 150,000 to 200,000 clones listed, under 90% are singletons. Sequencing used PBMCs. All receptors come from a woman aged 18-29 years in good health and CMV-seropositive.

The chain is built from TRBV27 and TRBJ2-3; tentatively, D is TRBD2 (5 bases). V lost 2 bases and J 5 bases, leaving 17 bases between the germline ends. The CDR3 is 16 amino acids. Germline loops: CDR1 MNHEY, CDR2 SMNVEV (reference sequence). CDR3 DNA: TGTGCCAGCAGTTTAGGCGCATACCCCCGGGGAGATACGCAGTATTTT. Residues: CASSLGAYPRGDTQYF.

V usage is TRBV6-6 and J usage is TRBJ1-1; tentative D call: TRBD1 (5 bases). The CDR3 is 15 residues long. The germline V gene encodes CDR1 MNHNY and CDR2 SVGAGI (reference sequence). The V and J ends lost 7 bases and 5 bases respectively, with 20 bases between them. The CDR3 protein is CASTIRGTGSTEAFF. CDR3 coding DNA: TGTGCCAGCACTATAAGGGGTACAGGAAGTACTGAAGCTTTCTTT.

V is TRBV5-1 and J is TRBJ1-5; the match to TRBD1 covers 9 bases. Germline V CDR1 and CDR2: SGHRS, YFSETQ. J was trimmed by 6 bases and V by 0 bases; bases with no gene match: 4. This CDR3 has 15 amino acids. The chain's CDR3 is CASSLGTGDLQPQHF. The CDR3 coding sequence is TGCGCCAGCAGCTTGGGGACAGGGGATCTTCAGCCCCAGCATTTT.

This CDR3 reads CASRGRKAFF. CDR3 nucleotide sequence: TGTGCCAGCAGGGGCAGGAAAGCTTTCTTT. The V and J genes are TRBV7-8 and TRBJ1-1; D remains ambiguous. CDR1 and CDR2 from the germline V gene are SGHVS and FQNEAQ. With 6 bases removed from V and 9 bases from J, the gap between germline ends came to 8 bases. There are 10 residues in the CDR3. Drawing the rest from reference TRBV7-8 and TRBJ1-1, the complete variable domain is GAGVSQSPRYKVAKRGQDVALRCDPISGHVSLFWYQQALGQGPEFLTYFQNEAQLDKSGLPSDRFFAERPEGSVSTLKIQRTQQEDSAVYLCASRGRKAFFGQGTRLTVV.

This chain uses TRBV9 with TRBJ1-4; unclear D gene. The CDR3 runs to 17 residues. Germline CDR1 reads SGDLS; CDR2 reads YYNGEE. Trimming took 4 bases from V and 0 from J, leaving 16 bases between them. The DNA for the CDR3 is TGTGCCAGCAGCCCCCGAGCAAATGTTGCAACTAATGAAAAACTGTTTTTT. Its protein product is CASSPRANVATNEKLFF.

This rearrangement joins TRBV9 to TRBJ2-1; TRBD2 matches at 9 bases. Germline V gene lookup returns CDR1 SGDLS and CDR2 YYNGEE. V was clipped by 3 bases and J by 8 bases; unmatched bases: 6. This CDR3 contains 14 residues. DNA for the CDR3: TGTGCCAGCAGCGCATCCGGGACTAGCCATGAGCAGTTCTTC. It is translated as CASSASGTSHEQFF.

CDR3 protein: CASSRGQGFPDTQYF. As DNA, the CDR3 is TGCGCCAGCAGTCGGGGACAGGGTTTCCCAGATACGCAGTATTTT. The V call is TRBV4-1, the J call TRBJ2-3; the match to TRBD1 covers 9 bases. Germline V gene sequence: CDR1 MGHRA, CDR2 YSYEKL. CDR3 size: 15 residues. Trimming cost V 6 bases and J 4 bases; bases outside gene matches: 8.

This clone was counted a single time. The CDR3 loop is CASSYLGGRNGYTF. The CDR3 nucleotides are TGTGCCAGCAGTTATCTGGGGGGGCGAAATGGCTACACCTTC. The chain joins TRBV6-5 to TRBJ1-2; D possibly corresponds to TRBD1 (6 bases). Trimming stripped 3 bases from V and 6 bases from J, with 14 bases between. This CDR3 contains 14 residues. The germline V gene encodes CDR1 MNHEY and CDR2 SVGAGI.

This clone was seen once. The chain employs TRBV25-1 and TRBJ2-1; TRBD2 might be the D (6 bases). Looked up from germline, CDR1 is MGHDK and CDR2 is SYGVNS. The CDR3 length is 17 residues. With 1 base removed from V and 6 bases from J, the gap between germline ends came to 19 bases. As DNA, the CDR3 is TGTGCCAGCAGTGAATCTGGAGGGAACAGACTGACCAATGAGCAGTTCTTC. It yields the protein CASSESGGNRLTNEQFF.

This chain connects TRBV18 to TRBJ1-4; a possible D gene is TRBD1 (5 bases). Trimming took 9 bases from V and 0 from J, leaving 11 bases between them. This CDR3 spans 14 amino acids. Germline loops: CDR1 KGHSH, CDR2 LQKENI. The CDR3 protein is CASSQGATNEKLFF. DNA for the CDR3: TGTGCCAGTTCCCAGGGCGCAACTAATGAAAAACTGTTTTTT. The whole variable domain, remainder taken from reference TRBV18 and TRBJ1-4, is NAGVMQNPRHLVRRRGQEARLRCSPMKGHSHVYWYRQLPEEGLKFMVYLQKENIIDESGMPKERFSAEFPKEGPSILRIQQVVRGDSAAYFCASSQGATNEKLFFGSGTQLSVL.

Turning to this clone: One end of the junction fails to match germline, which may point to a read error. This chain uses TRBV11-2 with TRBJ2-1, with 7 bases lining up with TRBD1. CDR1 SGHAT and CDR2 FQNNGV come from the germline V gene. CDR3 size: 12 residues. CDR3 sequence: CASSLDRTGPLF. The CDR3 DNA reads TGTGCCAGCAGCTTAGATCGGACAGGTCCCCTCTTC.

With regard to this clone: One junction end does not reproduce the germline sequence, and a read error may be involved. CDR3 residues: CASSLGPDSNEQFF. CDR3 DNA sequence: TGTGCTAGCAGCTTAGGTCCGGACAGCAATGAGCAGTTCTTC. The chain uses TRBV7-7 and TRBJ2-1; D might be TRBD1 (6 bases). CDR1 SSHAT and CDR2 FNYEAQ come from the germline V gene (reference sequence). CDR3 size: 14 residues.

V gene TRBV28 combines with J gene TRBJ2-7; a weak D match, TRBD1 (5 bases). The CDR3 length is 18 residues. Germline-derived CDR1 and CDR2 are MDHEN and SYDVKM. The V end was cut by 2 bases, the J end by 1 base, with 21 bases between. DNA of the CDR3: TGTGCCAGCAGTTTAAGGACCAGGGTCCCCGCTTTTTCCTACGAGCAGTACTTC. This sequence encodes CASSLRTRVPAFSYEQYF.

This clone was detected once. This chain joins TRBV27 and TRBJ1-5; 9 bases are shared with TRBD1. The V gene end was trimmed by 3 bases and the J gene end by 5 bases; junction bases not matched to a gene: 11. The CDR3 is 17 residues long. CDR1 is MNHEY and CDR2 is SMNVEV in the germline V gene (reference sequence). The CDR3 spells CASSFRGQGIRHQPQHF. CDR3 nucleotide sequence: TGTGCCAGCAGTTTCCGGGGACAGGGAATAAGGCATCAGCCCCAGCATTTT.

This sequence joins TRBV6-5 and TRBJ1-5, with 9 bases fitting TRBD1. Germline V CDR1 and CDR2: MNHEY, SVGAGI. V trimming: 2 bases; J trimming: 7 bases; junction bases outside the gene matches: 3. This CDR3 contains 14 residues. CDR3: CASSYRDRGQPQHF. DNA for the CDR3: TGTGCCAGCAGTTACCGTGACAGGGGGCAGCCCCAGCATTTT.

The chain uses TRBV5-1 and TRBJ1-2; TRBD1 agrees at 7 bases. Germline V lookup: CDR1 SGHRS, CDR2 YFSETQ. CDR3 length: 17 residues. Trimming at V came to 2 bases and at J to 4 bases, leaving 14 bases not matched to a gene. CDR3 DNA: TGCGCCAGCAGCTTAGCTCTGGGACAGCAAATGTTCTATGGCTACACCTTC. Residues: CASSLALGQQMFYGYTF.

The chain employs TRBV28 and TRBJ1-5, with a possible D match to TRBD1 (5 bases). The length of the CDR3 is 15 residues. Germline CDR1 MDHEN, CDR2 SYDVKM. V dropped 3 bases and J dropped 6 bases, with 15 bases sitting between them. This CDR3 is CASSFLRGGLQPQHF. The CDR3 bases are TGTGCCAGCAGTTTTTTACGGGGGGGTCTTCAGCCCCAGCATTTT.

This clone was counted between two and nine times. The rearrangement uses TRBV18 and TRBJ1-1; tentative D call: TRBD1 (6 bases). The V end lost 6 bases, the J end lost 5 bases, and 16 bases lay between the germline ends. The CDR3 is 14 amino acids. The germline V gene encodes CDR1 KGHSH and CDR2 LQKENI. The CDR3 nucleotides are TGTGCCAGCTCCCTAGGACAGAGAGGTACTGAAGCTTTCTTT. It specifies CASSLGQRGTEAFF.

The gene calls are TRBV19 and TRBJ1-4; the D is unclear. The CDR3 consists of 14 residues. CDR1 is LNHDA, CDR2 SQIVND, per germline (reference sequence). The V end was cut by 6 bases, the J end by 3 bases, with 11 bases between. The DNA for the CDR3 is TGTGCCAGTAGCCAGACAATGGCTAATGAAAAACTGTTTTTT. Its protein is CASSQTMANEKLFF.

This chain links TRBV7-9 with TRBJ2-5; TRBD2 is a possible D gene (7 bases). The germline V and J ends were trimmed by 11 bases and 2 bases, with 15 bases remaining between them. Germline V gene sequence: CDR1 SEHNR, CDR2 FQNEAQ (reference sequence). The CDR3 runs to 13 residues. For the CDR3, the DNA is TGTGCCTATACAGGGAGGGCTCAAGAGACCCAGTACTTC. Translated, it gives CAYTGRAQETQYF.

The V call is TRBV30, the J call TRBJ2-7; 9 nucleotides align to TRBD1. Trimming cost V 8 bases and J 3 bases; bases outside gene matches: 8. Germline CDR1 is GTSNPN and CDR2 is SVGIG (reference sequence). The CDR3 consists of 13 residues. CDR3 sequence (DNA): TGTGCCCAAAGGGACAGGGAGATCTACGAGCAGTACTTC. Translated, it gives CAQRDREIYEQYF.